The rows below give T cell receptor beta chains drawn from one sample of a study of blood T cell repertoires in COVID-19. Data came from immunoSEQ multiplex PCR; TCRdb stores just in-frame clones and leaves some out. Found here are under 200,000 clones, 90% to 95% of them singletons; the top ten hold approximately 0.56%. The sequencing input was peripheral blood. The receptor source for this set is a man aged 50 or older with acute or convalescent COVID-19. Both conserved end residues are part of each CDR3. Fields, in order: V gene, D gene, J gene, clone size, CDR3 DNA, CDR3 protein. D genes are given only for firm matches. Some rows have no size entry. The others give once, few or many, or a class for an expanded clone.

TRBV6-5	NA	TRBJ1-1	NA	TGTGCCAGCAAGTTGGAGGACCTAAACACTGAAGCTTTCTTT	CASKLEDLNTEAFF
TRBV5-1	NA	TRBJ2-1	NA	TGCGCCAGCAGCTTGTCTTTCTCCTACAATGAGCAGTTCTTC	CASSLSFSYNEQFF
TRBV6-2/TRBV6-3	TRBD1	TRBJ1-1	NA	TGTGCCAGCAGTAAGGGACAGGGCGACAGCACTGAAGCTTTCTTT	CASSKGQGDSTEAFF
TRBV7-2	TRBD1	TRBJ2-5	NA	TGTGCCAGCAGCTCGCAGGGGGCCGTGGAGACCCAGTACTTC	CASSSQGAVETQYF
TRBV27	TRBD1	TRBJ2-7	NA	TGTGCCAGCAGTTCGACAGGGGGTCGCTACGAGCAGTACTTC	CASSSTGGRYEQYF
TRBV28	TRBD1	TRBJ1-6	NA	TGTGCCAGCAGCCCGCGCGAGGGACAGCTTTCTAATTCACCCCTCCACTTT	CASSPREGQLSNSPLHF
TRBV5-1	NA	TRBJ1-6	NA	TGCGCCAGCAGCTTTAGGCCGGGGTTGCCTCGAGATTCACCCCTCCACTTT	CASSFRPGLPRDSPLHF
TRBV6-5	NA	TRBJ1-5	NA	TGTGCCAGCAGTTATCAGCCAGGGAGCAATCAGCCCCAGCATTTT	CASSYQPGSNQPQHF
TRBV7-2	NA	TRBJ2-1	NA	TGTGCCAGCAGCGAGATGGGCCGCCCCAATGAGCAGTTCTTC	CASSEMGRPNEQFF
TRBV27	TRBD1	TRBJ1-2	NA	TGTGCCAGCAGTTTATTGGCCGGGACAGCTAACTATGGCTACACCTTC	CASSLLAGTANYGYTF
TRBV3-1/TRBV3-2	NA	TRBJ1-2	few	TGTGCCAGCAGCCCGGGAGGCTATGGCTACACCTTC	CASSPGGYGYTF
TRBV3-1/TRBV3-2	TRBD1	TRBJ2-5	once	TGTGCCAGCAGCCATATCCTCGAGACAGGGGGCGGCAAGACCCAGTACTTC	CASSHILETGGGKTQYF
TRBV28	NA	TRBJ2-7	NA	TGTGCCAGCAGTTTTCCCTCCGGGGGGCGAGGCGAGCAGTACTTC	CASSFPSGGRGEQYF
TRBV11-1	TRBD2	TRBJ2-7	NA	TGTGCCAGCAGCCTAGTCGGGACTAGCGGTACCTACGAGCAGTACTTC	CASSLVGTSGTYEQYF
TRBV10-3	NA	TRBJ1-2	NA	TGTGCCATCAGTGAGTCTAGAACAGGGAATAACTATGGCTACACCTTC	CAISESRTGNNYGYTF
TRBV27	TRBD1	TRBJ2-1	NA	TGTGCCAGCAGCGGGGACAGCTTATACAATGAGCAGTTCTTC	CASSGDSLYNEQFF
TRBV28	TRBD2	TRBJ2-6	NA	TGTGCCAGCAGTTCCCTCCGGACTAGCGGTAACTCTGGGGCCAACGTCCTGACTTTC	CASSSLRTSGNSGANVLTF
TRBV7-9	TRBD2	TRBJ2-1	NA	TGTGCCAGCAGACGATCTGGAGCGGGGCGCCACAATGAGCAGTTCTTC	CASRRSGAGRHNEQFF
TRBV7-9	NA	TRBJ1-2	NA	TGTGCCAGCAGCTTAGTTGGACAGAACTATGGCTACACCTTC	CASSLVGQNYGYTF
TRBV2	TRBD1	TRBJ2-1	NA	TGTGCCAGCAGCGGACAGGGAATTGATGAGCAGTTCTTC	CASSGQGIDEQFF
TRBV9	NA	TRBJ2-6	NA	TGTGCCAGCAGCGCCAGTAGGTCGCGGTTTGGGGCCAACGTCCTGACTTTC	CASSASRSRFGANVLTF
TRBV7-6	TRBD1	TRBJ1-5	NA	TGTGCCAGCAGCCCGGACAGGGGGAATCAGCCCCAGCATTTT	CASSPDRGNQPQHF
TRBV9	TRBD2	TRBJ2-3	NA	TGTGCCAGCAGCCCTAGACTAGCGGGAGTTAGTGATACGCAGTATTTT	CASSPRLAGVSDTQYF
TRBV5-1	TRBD2	TRBJ2-7	NA	TGCGCCAGCAGCGCAGGTAGCGGGATGGTTTACGAGCAGTACTTC	CASSAGSGMVYEQYF
TRBV28	TRBD1	TRBJ2-7	NA	TGTGCCAGCAGTTTGGGGGTCCGGACAGGAGAAAACGAGCAGTACTTC	CASSLGVRTGENEQYF
TRBV5-1	TRBD2	TRBJ2-1	NA	TGCGCCAGCAGCAACATAGCGGGAGGATACAATGAGCAGTTCTTC	CASSNIAGGYNEQFF
TRBV6-5	TRBD1	TRBJ1-4	once	TGTGCCAGCAGTCCCTGGACAGGGCTTATCGAAAAACTGTTTTTT	CASSPWTGLIEKLFF
TRBV27	NA	TRBJ1-6	NA	TGTGCCAGCAGGACATTGTCTAATTCACCCCTCCACTTT	CASRTLSNSPLHF
TRBV30	NA	TRBJ2-3	NA	TGTGCCTGGAGTGTGGGGGGGCTAGTGGCAGATACGCAGTATTTT	CAWSVGGLVADTQYF
TRBV18	NA	TRBJ1-1	NA	TGTGCCAGCTCCGGTTTCACTGAAGCTTTCTTT	CASSGFTEAFF
TRBV18	NA	TRBJ2-1	NA	TGTGCCAGCTCACCACCGGCTCCCGCGGGGAATGAGCAGTTCTTC	CASSPPAPAGNEQFF
TRBV19	NA	TRBJ1-5	NA	TGTGCCAGTAGTATTATTTATAGCAATCAGCCCCAGCATTTT	CASSIIYSNQPQHF
TRBV10-3	NA	TRBJ2-3	NA	TGTGCCATCAGTGGAAGGGGGAGCACAGATACGCAGTATTTT	CAISGRGSTDTQYF
TRBV4-2	TRBD2	TRBJ2-1	NA	TGTGCCAGCAGCCAAGGGCATCCGGCGGGAGGGCCAAGGAATGAGCAGTTCTTC	CASSQGHPAGGPRNEQFF
TRBV4-1	TRBD1	TRBJ1-1	NA	TGCGCCAGCAGCCGGACAGGGGGCACTGAAGCTTTCTTT	CASSRTGGTEAFF
TRBV27	TRBD2	TRBJ2-1	NA	TGTGCCAGCAGTTTTCTAGCGGGAGTCCATGAGCAGTTCTTC	CASSFLAGVHEQFF
TRBV12-5	TRBD2	TRBJ2-1	NA	TGTGCTAGTGGCCCAAGCGGGAGAACCAATGAGCAGTTCTTC	CASGPSGRTNEQFF
TRBV5-4	TRBD2	TRBJ2-3	NA	TGTGCCAGCAGCTTCGAACTAGCGGGAAGCATTCTCACAGATACGCAGTATTTT	CASSFELAGSILTDTQYF
TRBV4-2	TRBD1	TRBJ1-6	NA	TGTGCCAGCAGCCAAGATGGACAGGGGGCTTCACCCCTCCACTTT	CASSQDGQGASPLHF